Presented here are 26 T cell receptor beta chains from one specimen sequenced in a study of Ad26.COV2.S vaccination and SARS-CoV-2 variants. Treatment denoted: 15 to 20 received Ad26.COV2.S at low or high dose, single or two shots; a few received placebo; per-sample allocation not given. Sampling was done on day 63 after the first vaccine or placebo injection. The table came from immunoSEQ multiplex PCR; TCRdb's copy has only in-frame clones and leaves some out. The sample has about 320,000 clones, more than 70% seen once; the top ten hold 1.9%. The sample in question was peripheral blood, obtained in a trial of Ad26.COV2.S vaccine versus placebo. Receptors were obtained from a person between 18 and 65 years old who received the Ad26.COV2.S COVID-19 vaccine or a placebo.

The rearrangement links TRBV6-5 to TRBJ1-2; possibly TRBD1 for D (5 bases). There are 16 residues in the CDR3. Germline-derived CDR1 and CDR2 are MNHEY and SVGAGI. Trimming cost V 4 bases and J 8 bases, with 23 bases left between them. The CDR3 loop reads CASSSLFGQGDGGYTF. DNA of the CDR3: TGTGCCAGCAGTTCCCTTTTCGGGCAGGGAGACGGGGGCTACACCTTC.

The V gene is TRBV5-4, the J gene TRBJ2-2; TRBD2 is a possible D gene (5 bases). Germline assignment: CDR1 SGHNT and CDR2 YYREEE (reference sequence). The CDR3 extends over 13 amino acids. The V and J ends lost 3 bases and 4 bases respectively, with 7 bases between them. CDR3 loop: CASSYEGTGELFF. CDR3 in DNA: TGTGCCAGCAGCTACGAGGGCACCGGGGAGCTGTTTTTT.

The rearrangement joins TRBV6-1 to TRBJ2-7, with D perhaps given as TRBD1 or TRBD2 (6 bases each). The CDR3 is 15 residues long. Germline assignment: CDR1 MNHNS and CDR2 SASEGT. Between the trimmed V and J ends, which lost 1 base and 6 bases, there was a span of 16 bases. The CDR3 protein is CASSEGGAPLGEQYF. CDR3 bases: TGTGCCAGCAGTGAAGGGGGGGCTCCCCTCGGCGAGCAGTACTTC.

This clone was seen a few times. The chain couples TRBV18 to TRBJ1-2; no clear D gene. V was shortened by 3 bases and J by 7 bases, with 9 bases between the two germline ends. This CDR3 contains 12 residues. Germline V gives CDR1 KGHSH, CDR2 LQKENI. CDR3 in amino acids: CASSPIGSGYTF. The CDR3 nucleotides are TGTGCCAGCTCACCCATAGGGTCTGGCTACACCTTC.

The chain couples TRBV19 to TRBJ1-4; D is unclear. V lost 8 bases to trimming and J lost 5 bases, with 6 bases between them. In germline, CDR1 is LNHDA, CDR2 SQIVND (reference sequence). CDR3 length equals 11 residues. The CDR3: CASGRNEKLFF. The CDR3 DNA is TGTGCCAGTGGACGAAATGAAAAACTGTTTTTT. Variable domain in full (rest from reference TRBV19 and TRBJ1-4): DGGITQSPKYLFRKEGQNVTLSCEQNLNHDAMYWYRQDPGQGLRLIYYSQIVNDFQKGDIAEGYSVSREKKESFPLTVTSAQKNPTAFYLCASGRNEKLFFGSGTQLSVL.

This sequence joins TRBV12-5 and TRBJ1-2; no firm D call. CDR1 and CDR2 (germline): LGHNT, FRNRAP. Trimming stripped 8 bases from V and 1 base from J, with 8 bases between. CDR3 length: 12 amino acids. The CDR3 DNA is TGTGCTAGTTCCGCGGTTAACTATGGCTACACCTTC. This sequence encodes CASSAVNYGYTF.

The V call is TRBV7-2, the J call TRBJ2-7; tentatively, D is TRBD1 (5 bases). CDR3 length: 15 residues. V was trimmed by 2 bases and J by 6 bases, leaving 17 bases between them. CDR1 and CDR2 (germline): SGHTA, FQGNSA. CDR3 amino acids: CASSLSRTPFVEQYF. For the CDR3, the DNA is TGTGCCAGCAGCTTATCCCGGACACCCTTCGTCGAGCAGTACTTC.

The chain is built from TRBV7-2 and TRBJ2-7; TRBD1 agrees at 7 bases. The ends lost 1 base at V and 2 bases at J; junction bases unmatched: 5. The CDR3 is made up of 15 amino acids. Germline V lookup: CDR1 SGHTA, CDR2 FQGNSA. The DNA for the CDR3 is TGTGCCAGCAGCTTAGAGGGGGCGAAGACCTACGAGCAGTACTTC. This codes for CASSLEGAKTYEQYF. The variable domain in full, completed from reference TRBV7-2 and TRBJ2-7, reads GAGVSQSPSNKVTEKGKDVELRCDPISGHTALYWYRQSLGQGLEFLIYFQGNSAPDKSGLPSDRFSAERTGGSVSTLTIQRTQQEDSAVYLCASSLEGAKTYEQYFGPGTRLTVT.

This clone showed up just a few times. This rearrangement joins TRBV30 to TRBJ1-5; 7 positions match TRBD1. V was pared by 2 bases and J by 2 bases, with 3 bases of the junction left unmatched. Germline assignment: CDR1 GTSNPN and CDR2 SVGIG (reference sequence). The CDR3 has 14 amino acids. In DNA form, the CDR3 reads TGTGCCTGGAGTCGAACAGGGGGCAATCAGCCCCAGCATTTT. This translates into CAWSRTGGNQPQHF. Full variable domain (remainder filled in from reference TRBV30 and TRBJ1-5): SQTIHQWPATLVQPVGSPLSLECTVEGTSNPNLYWYRQAAGRGLQLLFYSVGIGQISSEVPQNLSASRPQDRQFILSSKKLLLSDSGFYLCAWSRTGGNQPQHFGDGTRLSIL.

J is TRBJ1-5 and V is TRBV27, with a possible D match to TRBD1 (5 bases). The CDR3 extends over 15 amino acids. Deletions cut 2 bases from V and 0 bases from J, with 8 bases between. CDR1 is MNHEY, CDR2 SMNVEV, per germline (reference sequence). The CDR3 here is CASSLAQDSNQPQHF. As DNA, the CDR3 is TGTGCCAGCAGTTTAGCACAGGATAGCAATCAGCCCCAGCATTTT.

The chain is built from TRBV20-1 and TRBJ1-2; 10 bases are a match to TRBD1. Germline trimming cut 3 bases from V and 8 bases from J; bases unmatched to any gene: 6. Per germline, CDR1 DFQATT and CDR2 SNEGSKA (reference sequence). The CDR3 loop spans 13 amino acids. The CDR3: CSASRQGARGYTF. CDR3 DNA sequence: TGCAGTGCTAGTCGACAGGGGGCTAGAGGCTACACCTTC.

The chain combines TRBV6-6 with TRBJ2-5; 13 nucleotides agree with TRBD2. CDR1 and CDR2 from the germline V gene are MNHNY and SVGAGI (reference sequence). Germline trimming cut 6 bases from V and 5 bases from J; bases unmatched to any gene: 12. The CDR3 is made up of 17 amino acids. CDR3 nucleotide sequence: TGTGCCAGCAGCCGAGGACTAGCGGGGGTATTGTCGGAGACCCAGTACTTC. Residues: CASSRGLAGVLSETQYF.

The chain carries TRBV19 and TRBJ1-2, with 12 nucleotides matching TRBD1. J lost 5 bases, V lost 4 bases, and 5 bases had no gene match. Germline-derived CDR1 and CDR2 are LNHDA and SQIVND (reference sequence). The CDR3 totals 15 residues. The CDR3 sequence: CASSKGQGAGYGYTF. Written as DNA, the CDR3 is TGTGCCAGTAGTAAGGGACAGGGGGCAGGATATGGCTACACCTTC.

The chain couples TRBV30 to TRBJ1-3; a weak D match, TRBD1 (5 bases). The CDR3 contains 18 residues. With 2 bases removed from V and 0 bases from J, the gap between germline ends came to 20 bases. Germline V gene sequence: CDR1 GTSNPN, CDR2 SVGIG (reference sequence). CDR3 bases: TGTGCCTGGAGTTTCAAAGGGGTCTTGGGTTCCTCTGGAAACACCATATATTTT. Its translation is CAWSFKGVLGSSGNTIYF.

The V call is TRBV29-1, the J call TRBJ1-2, with D possibly being TRBD1 (5 bases). The germline CDR1 and CDR2 sequences are SQVTM and ANQGSEA. The CDR3 loop spans 10 amino acids. Trimming stripped 3 bases from V and 11 bases from J, with 10 bases between. The chain's CDR3 is CSVEEGFYTF. The CDR3 DNA reads as TGCAGCGTTGAGGAGGGGTTTTACACCTTC.

V usage is TRBV11-2 and J usage is TRBJ2-2; D may be TRBD1 (5 bases). Germline CDR1 reads SGHAT; CDR2 reads FQNNGV. V dropped 1 base and J dropped 5 bases, with 14 bases sitting between them. This CDR3 spans 16 amino acids. CDR3 in DNA: TGTGCCAGCAGCTTAGTTTCCAGGGCCATAACCGGGGAGCTGTTTTTT. Its protein product is CASSLVSRAITGELFF.

This clone was seen once. This chain links TRBV15 with TRBJ2-3; D gene ambiguous. This CDR3 is built from 14 residues. The V and J ends lost 8 bases and 0 bases respectively, with 12 bases between them. The germline CDR1 and CDR2 sequences are LNHNV and YYDKDF (reference sequence). The CDR3 coding sequence is TGTGCCACCTCGCCCCGAGATAGCACAGATACGCAGTATTTT. Translated: CATSPRDSTDTQYF.

The rearrangement links TRBV9 to TRBJ2-1; maybe TRBD1 (5 bases). This CDR3 has 12 residues. Trimming pared 6 bases from V and 16 bases from J, leaving 20 bases between. CDR1 is SGDLS and CDR2 is YYNGEE in the germline V gene. The CDR3 DNA reads as TGTGCCAGCAACGTCCAGCAGGGCCCCCTATTCTTC. The encoded protein is CASNVQQGPLFF.

CDR3 loop: CASSPRRLLLNTEAFF. CDR3 nucleotides: TGTGCCAGCAGTCCGCGCAGATTGCTATTGAACACTGAAGCTTTCTTT. V usage is TRBV28 and J usage is TRBJ1-1; D is unclear. CDR3 length equals 16 residues. CDR1 is MDHEN and CDR2 is SYDVKM in the germline V gene. Trimming removed 5 bases from V and 0 bases from J, with 16 bases in between.

This chain links TRBV19 with TRBJ1-1; 8 positions match TRBD1. The V gene's germline CDR1 is LNHDA and CDR2 SQIVND (reference sequence). CDR3 size: 14 residues. Unmatched junction bases numbered 8, after V lost 10 bases and J lost 1 base. CDR3 protein: CAISDRASNTEAFF. The CDR3, as DNA: TGTGCCATCTCGGACAGGGCTTCGAACACTGAAGCTTTCTTT.

This clone was detected a few times. V gene TRBV11-1 combines with J gene TRBJ2-2; TRBD1 matches 7 bases. V lost 6 bases to trimming and J lost 4 bases; unmatched junction nucleotides: 8. Germline V gene data show CDR1 as SGHAT and CDR2 as FQDESV (reference sequence). This CDR3 has 15 residues. In DNA form, the CDR3 reads TGTGCCAGCAGACTCTTAACAGGGGCCACCGGGGAGCTGTTTTTT. It translates to CASRLLTGATGELFF.

The CDR3 coding sequence is TGTGCCAGCAGCTTAGGACAAAAATCGTCGGGGACTGAAGCTTTCTTT. Residues: CASSLGQKSSGTEAFF. The J gene is TRBJ1-1, the V gene TRBV5-6, with D possibly TRBD1 on 5 matching bases. Germline lookup yields CDR1 SGHDT and CDR2 YYEEEE. The CDR3 extends over 16 amino acids. Deletions cut 2 bases from V and 5 bases from J, with 19 bases between.

This chain connects TRBV3-1 (or the pseudogene TRBV3-2) to TRBJ1-1, with D perhaps TRBD1 (6 bases). Trimming pared 7 bases from V and 5 bases from J, leaving 17 bases between. Germline V CDR1 and CDR2: LGHDT, YNNKEL (reference sequence). This CDR3 is 14 amino acids long. The CDR3 region has the DNA TGTGCCAGCAACTTTAGGGGGTTTGGGACTGAAGCTTTCTTT. Its protein product is CASNFRGFGTEAFF.

V gene TRBV12-3 or TRBV12-4 combines with J gene TRBJ2-7; D is uncertain. V dropped 6 bases and J dropped 2 bases, with 5 bases sitting between them. The CDR3 is made up of 11 amino acids. This CDR3 is CASSRAYEQYF. The CDR3 nucleotides read TGTGCCAGCAGCCGCGCCTACGAGCAGTACTTC.

The chain combines TRBV3-1 (or the pseudogene TRBV3-2) with TRBJ2-7; D unclear. The CDR3 has 14 residues. Trimming pared 3 bases from V and 2 bases from J, leaving 11 bases between. CDR1 LGHDT and CDR2 YNNKEL come from the germline V gene (reference sequence). CDR3 in DNA: TGTGCCAGCAGCCAGTCTTCAGTCACCTACGAGCAGTACTTC. The encoded protein is CASSQSSVTYEQYF.

The chain combines TRBV6-5 with TRBJ2-7; 8 bases align to TRBD1. V was clipped by 6 bases and J by 0 bases; unmatched bases: 4. Germline V gene lookup returns CDR1 MNHEY and CDR2 SVGAGI. The CDR3 spans 14 residues. In DNA form, the CDR3 reads TGTGCCAGCAGGTACAGGGGGAGCTCCTACGAGCAGTACTTC. This sequence encodes CASRYRGSSYEQYF.